One sample yielded the 5 T cell receptor beta chains listed below, sequenced in a study of blood T cell repertoires in COVID-19. Method: immunoSEQ multiplex PCR; TCRdb's copy keeps in-frame clones and lacks some. The top ten clones hold about 4.2% of a sample with about 98,000 clones, around 90% of them seen once. Sequenced material: peripheral blood. The receptors shown here come from a man in his sixties or seventies with acute or convalescent COVID-19.

The V and J genes are TRBV14 and TRBJ1-4; TRBD1 agrees at 8 bases. The CDR3 is made up of 17 amino acids. CDR1 SGHDN and CDR2 FVKESK come from the germline V gene. V lost 1 base to trimming and J lost 8 bases; unmatched junction nucleotides: 12. CDR3 nucleotide sequence: TGTGCCAGCAGCCAAGGAAGTGGCAGGGGGCGGATGGAAAAACTGTTTTTT. Translating gives CASSQGSGRGRMEKLFF.

The gene calls are TRBV4-1 and TRBJ1-3; D gene uncertain. Germline values: CDR1 MGHRA, CDR2 YSYEKL. The CDR3 contains 17 residues. V lost 0 bases and J 6 bases, leaving 18 bases between the germline ends. Here the CDR3 DNA reads TGCGCCAGCAGCCAAGATGGAGGGCCATTGCTCGTAAACACCATATATTTT. It codes for CASSQDGGPLLVNTIYF.

The J gene is TRBJ1-6, the V gene TRBV3-1 (or the pseudogene TRBV3-2); 7 bases agree with TRBD1. The CDR3 consists of 18 residues. The germline gives CDR1 LGHDT, CDR2 YNNKEL (reference sequence). J gave up 0 bases and V 1 base, and 6 bases lay outside the gene matches. The CDR3, as DNA: TGTGCCAGCAGCCAAGCCGGGACAGTCGGCTCCTATAATTCACCCCTCCACTTT. It yields the protein CASSQAGTVGSYNSPLHF.

V usage is TRBV5-1 and J usage is TRBJ1-4, with D perhaps TRBD1 (5 bases). V was cut by 5 bases and J by 4 bases, with 18 bases left in between. The germline V gene encodes CDR1 SGHRS and CDR2 YFSETQ. The CDR3 is made up of 16 amino acids. CDR3 DNA: TGCGCCAGCAGTTTGAGACAGAACTTGGATAATGAAAAACTGTTTTTT. Translating gives CASSLRQNLDNEKLFF.

V usage is TRBV5-8 and J usage is TRBJ1-1; TRBD1 is a possible D gene (6 bases). The CDR3 totals 15 residues. Germline V gene lookup returns CDR1 SGHTS and CDR2 YDEGEE. Trimming took off 0 bases at V and 8 bases at J, with 17 bases between the two ends. CDR3 protein: CASSLALLSGTEAFF. As DNA, the CDR3 is TGTGCCAGCAGCTTGGCCCTACTGTCCGGGACAGAAGCTTTCTTT.